Presented here are 25 T cell receptor beta chains from one specimen sequenced in a study of CD8+ T cells in alopecia areata. Specified treatment: oral pan-JAK inhibitor, 5-10 mg twice daily. Extracted RNA was reverse transcribed into cDNA, the sequencing template. Profiled with immunoSEQ multiplex PCR; TCRdb holds only in-frame clones, not every one. Here the sample spans fewer than 250,000 clones, about 40% being singletons. This sample comprised CD4+ T cells sorted from blood, obtained at roughly week 38, from a patient treated with tofacitinib. The receptors were sampled from a human donor with alopecia areata.

This clone was seen a handful of times. This sequence joins TRBV7-8 and TRBJ2-7; unclear D gene. Per the germline V gene, CDR1 is SGHVS and CDR2 is FQNEAQ. The germline V and J ends were trimmed by 1 base and 2 bases, with 12 bases remaining between them. The CDR3 consists of 15 residues. CDR3 sequence reads: CASSLVSQHTYEQYF. Here the CDR3 DNA reads TGTGCCAGCAGCTTAGTAAGTCAGCACACCTACGAGCAGTACTTC. Combining the CDR3 with reference TRBV7-8 and TRBJ2-7 gives the whole variable domain GAGVSQSPRYKVAKRGQDVALRCDPISGHVSLFWYQQALGQGPEFLTYFQNEAQLDKSGLPSDRFFAERPEGSVSTLKIQRTQQEDSAVYLCASSLVSQHTYEQYFGPGTRLTVT.

The CDR3 is CASSRLQVGVRETQYF. Here the CDR3 DNA reads TGTGCCAGCAGTCGACTCCAAGTGGGGGTTCGGGAGACCCAGTACTTC. The V call is TRBV2, the J call TRBJ2-5, with D perhaps matching TRBD1 or TRBD2 (5 bases each). Trimming stripped 5 bases from V and 5 bases from J, with 21 bases between. In germline, CDR1 is SNHLY, CDR2 FYNNEI. This CDR3 contains 16 residues. The complete variable domain, with remaining parts taken from reference TRBV2 and TRBJ2-5, reads EPEVTQTPSHQVTQMGQEVILRCVPISNHLYFYWYRQILGQKVEFLVSFYNNEISEKSEIFDDQFSVERPDGSNFTLKIRSTKLEDSAMYFCASSRLQVGVRETQYFGPGTRLLVL.

This clone occurred a few times. The rearrangement uses TRBV29-1 and TRBJ2-3, with unresolved D. Trimming cost V 3 bases and J 8 bases, with 21 bases left between them. The CDR3 has 15 amino acids. The V gene's germline CDR1 is SQVTM and CDR2 ANQGSEA. The CDR3 reads CSVELGRPGGATQYF. The DNA of the CDR3 is TGCAGCGTTGAGCTCGGACGCCCCGGTGGAGCTACGCAGTATTTT.

The chain has TRBV9 and TRBJ2-3, with no clear D. The V end was cut by 4 bases, the J end by 6 bases, with 12 bases between. Germline values: CDR1 SGDLS, CDR2 YYNGEE. The length of the CDR3 is 13 residues. CDR3: CASSPSQFDTQYF. As DNA, the CDR3 is TGTGCCAGCAGCCCTAGTCAATTCGATACGCAGTATTTT. Looking up the rest from reference TRBV9 and TRBJ2-3 gives the full variable domain: DSGVTQTPKHLITATGQRVTLRCSPRSGDLSVYWYQQSLDQGLQFLIQYYNGEERAKGNILERFSAQQFPDLHSELNLSSLELGDSALYFCASSPSQFDTQYFGPGTRLTVL.

The CDR3 bases are TGTGCCAGCAGCCACGCCCGAGGGGGTAGCAATCAGCCCCAGCATTTT. Translated: CASSHARGGSNQPQHF. The genes are TRBV28 and TRBJ1-5; weak D call: TRBD1 (6 bases). The CDR3 has 16 residues. Germline V CDR1 and CDR2: MDHEN, SYDVKM. Deletions cut 6 bases from V and 0 bases from J, with 15 bases between.

The genes are TRBV29-1 and TRBJ2-5, with 11 bases aligning to TRBD2. CDR1 and CDR2 from the germline V gene are SQVTM and ANQGSEA. The V gene end was trimmed by 6 bases and the J gene end by 4 bases; junction bases not matched to a gene: 7. The CDR3 extends over 14 amino acids. The CDR3 spells CSVHTSGRGETQYF. Written as DNA, the CDR3 is TGCAGCGTACACACTAGCGGGAGAGGAGAGACCCAGTACTTC.

This clone has just a few counts. The chain joins TRBV6-6 to TRBJ2-7; 7 nucleotides agree with TRBD1. This CDR3 spans 14 amino acids. CDR1 and CDR2 from the germline V gene are MNHNY and SVGAGI (reference sequence). Losses at the gene ends were 0 bases for V and 3 bases for J; bases not matched to a gene: 2. In DNA form, the CDR3 reads TGTGCCAGCAGTTACTCGACAGGGCACTACGAGCAGTACTTC. Translating gives CASSYSTGHYEQYF.

The chain uses TRBV19 and TRBJ1-5; D unclear. Per the germline V gene, CDR1 is LNHDA and CDR2 is SQIVND (reference sequence). The CDR3 runs 12 residues. V lost 5 bases and J lost 10, with 12 bases in between. DNA of the CDR3: TGTGCCAGTAGTCCAAAATTGGGCCCCCAGCATTTT. This translates into CASSPKLGPQHF. Together with reference TRBV19 and TRBJ1-5, the CDR3 gives the full variable domain: DGGITQSPKYLFRKEGQNVTLSCEQNLNHDAMYWYRQDPGQGLRLIYYSQIVNDFQKGDIAEGYSVSREKKESFPLTVTSAQKNPTAFYLCASSPKLGPQHFGDGTRLSIL.

This clone occurred a few times. The chain uses TRBV10-3 and TRBJ1-1, with 8 bases matching TRBD1. The V and J ends lost 7 bases and 5 bases, in that order; junction bases with no gene match: 15. Germline-derived CDR1 and CDR2 are ENHRY and SYGVKD. This CDR3 comprises 16 residues. The CDR3 is CAINGLPGGLGTEAFF. CDR3 DNA: TGTGCCATCAACGGATTGCCAGGGGGCTTGGGGACTGAAGCTTTCTTT.

V is TRBV5-4 and J is TRBJ2-3; 8 nucleotides align to TRBD1. V gave up 4 bases and J gave up 2 bases; unmatched junction bases: 6. This CDR3 region has 15 residues. CDR1 and CDR2 from the germline V gene are SGHNT and YYREEE (reference sequence). CDR3 protein: CASSLQGASTDTQYF. CDR3 DNA sequence: TGTGCCAGCAGCCTCCAGGGGGCGTCCACAGATACGCAGTATTTT.

The chain has TRBV29-1 and TRBJ2-1; D perhaps matches TRBD2 (6 bases). CDR1 is SQVTM and CDR2 is ANQGSEA in the germline V gene. This CDR3 has 12 amino acids. Trimming shortened V by 3 bases and J by 9 bases, and 12 bases separated the two germline ends. The CDR3 DNA reads TGCAGCGTTGAGACTAGTATCCGTGAGCAGTTCTTC. Amino acid sequence: CSVETSIREQFF.

The chain recombines TRBV9 with TRBJ1-2; a weak D match, TRBD1 (5 bases). The CDR3 runs 15 residues. Germline CDR1 is SGDLS and CDR2 is YYNGEE. V shed 6 bases and J shed 8 bases, with 23 bases lying between them. DNA for the CDR3: TGTGCCAGCACCTTAAGCGGGGACGGGCGGACGGGCTACACCTTC. Protein: CASTLSGDGRTGYTF.

The chain couples TRBV2 to TRBJ1-5; a weak D match, TRBD1 (6 bases). V was shortened by 6 bases and J by 9 bases, with 15 bases between the two germline ends. Germline values: CDR1 SNHLY, CDR2 FYNNEI. CDR3 length: 13 amino acids. The CDR3, as DNA: TGTGCCAGCAGGGACAGTGGGGCTAGGCCCCAGCATTTT. Its translation is CASRDSGARPQHF.

This chain links TRBV7-2 with TRBJ1-5; D uncertain. Germline loops: CDR1 SGHTA, CDR2 FQGNSA. The V end lost 1 base, the J end lost 2 bases, and 9 bases lay between the germline ends. The CDR3 loop spans 15 amino acids. In DNA form, the CDR3 reads TGTGCCAGCAGCTTAGTGGCCGGGGGCAATCAGCCCCAGCATTTT. It translates to CASSLVAGGNQPQHF.

This clone was observed a few times. V and J are TRBV18 and TRBJ2-3; 10 bases fit TRBD2. The CDR3 totals 17 residues. V lost 0 bases to trimming and J lost 5 bases; unmatched junction nucleotides: 8. Per germline, CDR1 KGHSH and CDR2 LQKENI. The CDR3 sequence: CASSPPLTAGGRDTQYF. The DNA for the CDR3 is TGTGCCAGCTCACCACCGCTTACAGCGGGAGGGCGAGATACGCAGTATTTT.

The gene calls are TRBV9 and TRBJ2-3; TRBD2 aligns across 9 bases. Germline CDR1 and CDR2: SGDLS and YYNGEE. With V trimmed by 4 bases and J by 2 bases, 17 bases remained unmatched. The CDR3 totals 19 residues. The CDR3 sequence is CASSKERTSGRRITDTQYF. CDR3 in DNA: TGTGCCAGCAGCAAAGAGCGTACGAGCGGGAGGAGAATCACAGATACGCAGTATTTT.

V and J are TRBV6-5 and TRBJ2-3; 12 bases match TRBD2. The V and J ends lost 5 bases and 5 bases, in that order; junction bases with no gene match: 5. Germline V CDR1 and CDR2: MNHEY, SVGAGI. The CDR3 is 15 amino acids. In DNA, the CDR3 is TGTGCCAGCAGTCTAGCGGGAGGGCCGGGAGATACGCAGTATTTT. It specifies CASSLAGGPGDTQYF.

This clone was detected only a few times. A read error may explain this, as a much larger clone is one base away. This rearrangement joins TRBV7-2 to TRBJ2-3; 7 bases line up with TRBD2. CDR1 SGHTA and CDR2 FQGNSA come from the germline V gene. J lost 1 base, V lost 3 bases, and 4 bases had no gene match. The CDR3 runs to 15 residues. For the CDR3, the DNA is TGTGCCAGCAGCTTGGGGCTAGCGGGCACAGATACGCAGTATTTT. Protein product: CASSLGLAGTDTQYF. The full variable domain, rest sourced from reference TRBV7-2 and TRBJ2-3, is GAGVSQSPSNKVTEKGKDVELRCDPISGHTALYWYRQSLGQGLEFLIYFQGNSAPDKSGLPSDRFSAERTGGSVSTLTIQRTQQEDSAVYLCASSLGLAGTDTQYFGPGTRLTVL.

The genes are TRBV29-1 and TRBJ2-5, with a tentative D call TRBD1 (5 bases). Trimming left V 5 bases short and J 2 bases short, with 12 bases between. This CDR3 has 13 residues. Germline CDR1 is SQVTM and CDR2 is ANQGSEA. This CDR3 reads CSVRRQLQETQYF. The CDR3 nucleotides read TGCAGCGTTAGGCGACAGCTACAAGAGACCCAGTACTTC.

The rearrangement uses TRBV19 and TRBJ1-2; 8 bases agree with TRBD1. CDR1 and CDR2 (germline): LNHDA, SQIVND (reference sequence). The trim removed 6 bases at V and 0 bases at J, leaving 6 bases unmatched. The CDR3 is 15 residues long. In DNA form, the CDR3 reads TGTGCCAGTAGCGCAGGACAGGGAGCTAACTATGGCTACACCTTC. Translation gives CASSAGQGANYGYTF.

The V and J genes are TRBV9 and TRBJ2-2; D is ambiguous. This CDR3 is built from 13 residues. Germline values: CDR1 SGDLS, CDR2 YYNGEE. Trimming stripped 4 bases from V and 6 bases from J, with 10 bases between. The CDR3 sequence is CASSPQVAGELFF. DNA of the CDR3: TGTGCCAGCAGCCCTCAGGTGGCCGGGGAGCTGTTTTTT.

The chain employs TRBV11-2 and TRBJ2-7; 9 nucleotides line up with TRBD2. CDR1 and CDR2 from the germline V gene are SGHAT and FQNNGV. V shed 0 bases and J 7 bases; nucleotides not matched to a gene: 7. The CDR3 is 15 amino acids. CDR3 coding DNA: TGTGCCAGCAGCTTAGAGGGGGCTAGCGGGAAGGAGCAGTACTTC. The encoded protein is CASSLEGASGKEQYF.

This chain uses TRBV29-1 with TRBJ2-2, with D possibly TRBD2 on 5 matching bases. Per the germline V gene, CDR1 is SQVTM and CDR2 is ANQGSEA. This CDR3 comprises 13 residues. Trimming took off 7 bases at V and 5 bases at J, with 14 bases between the two ends. CDR3 sequence reads: CSAPWRQTGELFF. For the CDR3, the DNA is TGCAGCGCCCCATGGAGGCAGACCGGGGAGCTGTTTTTT.

The chain couples TRBV30 to TRBJ2-1; 7 bases are a match to TRBD1. Germline trimming cut 7 bases from V and 7 bases from J; bases unmatched to any gene: 7. Germline V gene data show CDR1 as GTSNPN and CDR2 as SVGIG (reference sequence). This CDR3 region has 12 residues. The CDR3, as DNA: TGTGCCTACCGGGACAGCATTAATGAGCAGTTCTTC. Its protein product is CAYRDSINEQFF. Together with reference TRBV30 and TRBJ2-1, the CDR3 gives the full variable domain: SQTIHQWPATLVQPVGSPLSLECTVEGTSNPNLYWYRQAAGRGLQLLFYSVGIGQISSEVPQNLSASRPQDRQFILSSKKLLLSDSGFYLCAYRDSINEQFFGPGTRLTVL.

This rearrangement joins TRBV30 to TRBJ1-2, with 9 bases aligning to TRBD1. The CDR3 contains 12 residues. Germline lookup yields CDR1 GTSNPN and CDR2 SVGIG (reference sequence). V trimming: 4 bases; J trimming: 7 bases; junction bases outside the gene matches: 4. CDR3 residues: CAWTPGQGGYTF. The DNA of the CDR3 is TGTGCCTGGACCCCGGGACAGGGTGGCTACACCTTC.